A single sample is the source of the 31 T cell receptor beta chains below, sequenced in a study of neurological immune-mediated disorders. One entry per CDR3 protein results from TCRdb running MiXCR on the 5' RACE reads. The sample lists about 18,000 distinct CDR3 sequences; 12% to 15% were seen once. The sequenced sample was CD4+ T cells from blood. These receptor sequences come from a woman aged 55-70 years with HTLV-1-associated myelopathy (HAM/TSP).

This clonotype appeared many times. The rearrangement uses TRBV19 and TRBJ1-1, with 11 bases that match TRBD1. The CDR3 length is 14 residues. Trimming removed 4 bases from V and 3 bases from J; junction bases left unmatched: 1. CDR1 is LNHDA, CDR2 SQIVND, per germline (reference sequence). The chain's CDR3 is CASSKDRGHTEAFF. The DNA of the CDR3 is TGTGCCAGTAGTAAGGACAGGGGGCACACTGAAGCTTTCTTT.

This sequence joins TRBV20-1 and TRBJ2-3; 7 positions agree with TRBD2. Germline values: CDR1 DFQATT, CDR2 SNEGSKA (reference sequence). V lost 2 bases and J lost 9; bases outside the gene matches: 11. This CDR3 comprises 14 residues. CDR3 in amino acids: CSARSGANIGTQYF. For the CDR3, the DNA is TGCAGTGCTAGAAGCGGGGCGAACATCGGGACGCAGTATTTT.

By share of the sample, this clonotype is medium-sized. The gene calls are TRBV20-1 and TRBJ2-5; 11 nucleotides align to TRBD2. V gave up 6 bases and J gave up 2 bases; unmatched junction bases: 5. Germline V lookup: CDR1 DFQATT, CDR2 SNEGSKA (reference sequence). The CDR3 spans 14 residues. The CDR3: CSARTSGSQETQYF. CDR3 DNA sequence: TGCAGTGCAAGGACTAGCGGGTCTCAAGAGACCCAGTACTTC.

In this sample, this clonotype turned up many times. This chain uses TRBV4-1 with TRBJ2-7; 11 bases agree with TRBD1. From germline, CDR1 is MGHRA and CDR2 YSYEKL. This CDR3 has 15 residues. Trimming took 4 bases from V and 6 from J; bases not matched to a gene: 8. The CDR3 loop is CASSPMRTGGGEQYF. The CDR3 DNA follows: TGCGCCAGCAGCCCCATGAGGACAGGGGGCGGCGAGCAGTACTTC.

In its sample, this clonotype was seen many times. The CDR3 spells CASSAGAGFTDTQYF. The CDR3 DNA reads as TGTGCCAGCAGCGCGGGAGCGGGGTTTACAGATACGCAGTATTTT. The V call is TRBV9, the J call TRBJ2-3, with 7 bases identical to TRBD2. CDR3 size: 15 residues. Trimming at V came to 3 bases and at J to 3 bases, leaving 7 bases not matched to a gene. The V gene's germline CDR1 is SGDLS and CDR2 YYNGEE.

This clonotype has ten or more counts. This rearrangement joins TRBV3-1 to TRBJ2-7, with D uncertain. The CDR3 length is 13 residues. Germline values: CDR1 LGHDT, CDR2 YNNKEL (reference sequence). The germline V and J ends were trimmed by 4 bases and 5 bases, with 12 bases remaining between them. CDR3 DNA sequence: TGTGCCAGCAGCCCCCATGGAACTAACGAGCAGTACTTC. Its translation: CASSPHGTNEQYF.

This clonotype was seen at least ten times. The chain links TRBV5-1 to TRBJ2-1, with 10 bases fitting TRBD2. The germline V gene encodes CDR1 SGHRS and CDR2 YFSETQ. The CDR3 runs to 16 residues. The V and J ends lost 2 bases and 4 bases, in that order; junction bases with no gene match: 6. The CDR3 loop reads CASSFDLAGDYNEQFF. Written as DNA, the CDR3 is TGCGCCAGCAGCTTTGATCTAGCGGGAGATTACAATGAGCAGTTCTTC.

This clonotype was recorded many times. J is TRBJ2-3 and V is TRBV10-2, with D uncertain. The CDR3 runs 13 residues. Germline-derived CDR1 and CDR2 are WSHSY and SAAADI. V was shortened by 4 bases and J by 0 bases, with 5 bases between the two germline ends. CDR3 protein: CASSGPSTDTQYF. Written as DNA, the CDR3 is TGCGCCAGCAGTGGCCCGAGCACAGATACGCAGTATTTT.

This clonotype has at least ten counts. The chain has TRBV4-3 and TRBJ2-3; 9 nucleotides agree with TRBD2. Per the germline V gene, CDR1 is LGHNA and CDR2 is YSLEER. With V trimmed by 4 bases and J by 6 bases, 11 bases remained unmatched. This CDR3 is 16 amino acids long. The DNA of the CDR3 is TGCGCCAGCAGCCGTACCCTAGCGGGGAGGGGGGATACGCAGTATTTT. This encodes CASSRTLAGRGDTQYF.

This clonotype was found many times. The CDR3 loop reads CATRMTTGELFF. CDR3 nucleotides: TGTGCCACCCGGATGACCACCGGGGAGCTGTTTTTT. The chain employs TRBV11-2 and TRBJ2-2; D is uncertain. The V end was cut by 10 bases, the J end by 4 bases, with 10 bases between. Germline lookup yields CDR1 SGHAT and CDR2 FQNNGV. The CDR3 has 12 amino acids. Based on the CDR3 plus reference TRBV11-2 and TRBJ2-2, the full variable domain is EAGVAQSPRYKIIEKRQSVAFWCNPISGHATLYWYQQILGQGPKLLIQFQNNGVVDDSQLPKDRFSAERLKGVDSTLKIQPAKLEDSAVYLCATRMTTGELFFGEGSRLTVL.

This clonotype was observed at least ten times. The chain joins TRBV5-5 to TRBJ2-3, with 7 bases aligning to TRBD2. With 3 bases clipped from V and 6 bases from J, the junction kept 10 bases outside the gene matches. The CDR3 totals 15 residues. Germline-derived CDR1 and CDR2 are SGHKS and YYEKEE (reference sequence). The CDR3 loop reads CASSWPVGRGDTQYF. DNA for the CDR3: TGTGCCAGCAGCTGGCCCGTGGGGCGGGGGGATACGCAGTATTTT.

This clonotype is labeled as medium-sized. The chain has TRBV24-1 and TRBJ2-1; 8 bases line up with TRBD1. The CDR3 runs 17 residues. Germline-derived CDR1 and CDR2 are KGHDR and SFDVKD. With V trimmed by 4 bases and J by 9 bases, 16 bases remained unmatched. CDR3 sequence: CATSDPAGTHRGAEQFF. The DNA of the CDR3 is TGTGCCACCAGTGACCCTGCTGGGACCCACAGGGGGGCTGAGCAGTTCTTC.

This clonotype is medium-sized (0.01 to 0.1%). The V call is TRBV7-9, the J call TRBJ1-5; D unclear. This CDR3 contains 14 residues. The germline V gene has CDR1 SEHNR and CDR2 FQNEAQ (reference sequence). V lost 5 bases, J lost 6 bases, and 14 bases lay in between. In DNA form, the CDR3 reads TGTGCCAGCAGCCTTCCAGGACCTGGTCAGCCCCAGCATTTT. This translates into CASSLPGPGQPQHF.

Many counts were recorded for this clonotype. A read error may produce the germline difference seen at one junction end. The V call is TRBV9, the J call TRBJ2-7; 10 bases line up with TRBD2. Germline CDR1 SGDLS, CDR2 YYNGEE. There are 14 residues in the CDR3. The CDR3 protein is CAGSLGLADYEQYF. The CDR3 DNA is TGTGCCGGCAGCCTCGGACTAGCGGACTACGAGCAGTACTTC. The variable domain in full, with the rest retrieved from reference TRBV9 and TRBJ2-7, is DSGVTQTPKHLITATGQRVTLRCSPRSGDLSVYWYQQSLDQGLQFLIQYYNGEERAKGNILERFSAQQFPDLHSELNLSSLELGDSALYFCAGSLGLADYEQYFGPGTRLTVT.

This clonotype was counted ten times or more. CDR3 sequence reads: CSAWAAGVSSYEQYF. For the CDR3, the DNA is TGCAGTGCTTGGGCGGCGGGTGTTAGCTCCTACGAGCAGTACTTC. The chain combines TRBV20-1 with TRBJ2-7, with D maybe TRBD2 (5 bases). The germline gives CDR1 DFQATT, CDR2 SNEGSKA (reference sequence). Trimming left V 5 bases short and J 0 bases short, with 17 bases between. This CDR3 has 15 residues.

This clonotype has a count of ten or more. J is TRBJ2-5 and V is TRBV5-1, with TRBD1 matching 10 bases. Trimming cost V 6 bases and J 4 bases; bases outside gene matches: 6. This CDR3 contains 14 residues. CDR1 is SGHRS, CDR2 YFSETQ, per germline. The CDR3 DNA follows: TGCGCCAGCAAAAGGGACAGGGGCGGAGAGACCCAGTACTTC. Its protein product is CASKRDRGGETQYF.

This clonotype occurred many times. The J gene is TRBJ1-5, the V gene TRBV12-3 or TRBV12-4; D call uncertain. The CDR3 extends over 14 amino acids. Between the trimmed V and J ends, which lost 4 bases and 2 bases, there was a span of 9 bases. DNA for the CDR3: TGTGCCAGCAGTTCGCGCCGGGGCAATCAGCCCCAGCATTTT. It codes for CASSSRRGNQPQHF.

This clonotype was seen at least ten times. The CDR3 DNA follows: TGCGCCAGCAACCATAACACCGGGGAGCTGTTTTTT. This gives the protein CASNHNTGELFF. This chain uses TRBV5-1 with TRBJ2-2; D is unclear. The ends were cut back, 6 bases at V and 2 bases at J, with 5 bases in the middle. This CDR3 has 12 amino acids. Germline loops: CDR1 SGHRS, CDR2 YFSETQ.

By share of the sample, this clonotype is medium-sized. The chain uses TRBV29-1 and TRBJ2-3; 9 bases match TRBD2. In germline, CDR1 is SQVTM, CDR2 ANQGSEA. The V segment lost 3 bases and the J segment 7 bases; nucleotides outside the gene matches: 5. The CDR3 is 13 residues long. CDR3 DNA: TGCAGCGTTGATAGCGGGAGTCGAAATACGCAGTATTTT. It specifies CSVDSGSRNTQYF.

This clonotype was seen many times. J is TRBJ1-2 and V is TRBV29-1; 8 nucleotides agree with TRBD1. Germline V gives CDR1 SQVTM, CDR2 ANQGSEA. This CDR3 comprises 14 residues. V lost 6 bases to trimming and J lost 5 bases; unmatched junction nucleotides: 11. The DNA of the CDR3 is TGCAGCGTCCGACCGGGACAGGCAATGTATGGCTACACCTTC. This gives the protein CSVRPGQAMYGYTF.

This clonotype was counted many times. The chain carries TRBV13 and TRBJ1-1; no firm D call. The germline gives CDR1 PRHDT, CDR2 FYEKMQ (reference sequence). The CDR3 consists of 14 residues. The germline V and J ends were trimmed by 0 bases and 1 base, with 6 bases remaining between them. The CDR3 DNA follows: TGTGCCAGCAGCTTAGGTGCGGGGAACACTGAAGCTTTCTTT. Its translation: CASSLGAGNTEAFF.

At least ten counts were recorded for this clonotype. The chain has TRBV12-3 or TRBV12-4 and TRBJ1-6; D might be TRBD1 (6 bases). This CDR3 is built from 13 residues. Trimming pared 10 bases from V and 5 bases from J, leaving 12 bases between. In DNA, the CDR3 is TGTGCCACCACCCACAGGGATAATTCACCCCTCCACTTT. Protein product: CATTHRDNSPLHF.

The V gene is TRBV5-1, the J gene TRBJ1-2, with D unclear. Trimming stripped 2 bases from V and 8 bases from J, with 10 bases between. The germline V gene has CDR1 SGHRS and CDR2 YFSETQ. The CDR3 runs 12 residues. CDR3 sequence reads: CASSFSGGGYTF. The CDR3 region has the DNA TGCGCCAGCAGCTTTTCAGGTGGAGGCTACACCTTC.

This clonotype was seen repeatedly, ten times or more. This chain's CDR3 is CASNRTGYSNQPQHF. Here the CDR3 DNA reads TGTGCCAGCAACCGTACAGGTTATAGCAATCAGCCCCAGCATTTT. J is TRBJ1-5 and V is TRBV11-3; maybe TRBD1 (5 bases). The CDR3 covers 15 residues. V lost 7 bases, J lost 0 bases, and 13 bases lay in between. Germline CDR1 reads SGHNT; CDR2 reads YENEEA. The whole variable domain, filled in from reference TRBV11-3 and TRBJ1-5, reads EAGVVQSPRYKIIEKKQPVAFWCNPISGHNTLYWYLQNLGQGPELLIRYENEEAVDDSQLPKDRFSAERLKGVDSTLKIQPAELGDSAVYLCASNRTGYSNQPQHFGDGTRLSIL.

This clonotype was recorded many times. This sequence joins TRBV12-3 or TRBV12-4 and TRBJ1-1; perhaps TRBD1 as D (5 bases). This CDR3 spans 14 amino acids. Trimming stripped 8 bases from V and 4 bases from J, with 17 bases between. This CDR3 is CASVLSNGATEAFF. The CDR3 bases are TGTGCCAGCGTCCTCTCAAATGGGGCCACTGAAGCTTTCTTT.

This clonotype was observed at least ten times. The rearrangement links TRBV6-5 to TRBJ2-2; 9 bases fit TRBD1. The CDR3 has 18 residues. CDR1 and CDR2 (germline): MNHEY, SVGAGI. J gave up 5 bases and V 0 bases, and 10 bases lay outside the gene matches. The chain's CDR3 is CASSYSLPSTGGTGELFF. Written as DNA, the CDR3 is TGTGCCAGCAGTTACTCTCTTCCTTCGACAGGGGGTACCGGGGAGCTGTTTTTT.

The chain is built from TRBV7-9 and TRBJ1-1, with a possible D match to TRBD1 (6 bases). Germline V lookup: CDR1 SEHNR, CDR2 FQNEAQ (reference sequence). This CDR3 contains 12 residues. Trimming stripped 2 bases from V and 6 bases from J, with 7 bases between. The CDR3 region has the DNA TGTGCCAGCAGCTTAAAGGGGGCTGAAGCTTTCTTT. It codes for CASSLKGAEAFF.

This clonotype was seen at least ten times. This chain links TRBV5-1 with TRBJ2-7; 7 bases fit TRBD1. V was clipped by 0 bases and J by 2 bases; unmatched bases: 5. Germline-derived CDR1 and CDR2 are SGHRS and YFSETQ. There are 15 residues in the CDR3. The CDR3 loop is CASSLATGQPYEQYF. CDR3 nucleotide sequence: TGCGCCAGCAGCTTGGCTACGGGACAGCCCTACGAGCAGTACTTC.

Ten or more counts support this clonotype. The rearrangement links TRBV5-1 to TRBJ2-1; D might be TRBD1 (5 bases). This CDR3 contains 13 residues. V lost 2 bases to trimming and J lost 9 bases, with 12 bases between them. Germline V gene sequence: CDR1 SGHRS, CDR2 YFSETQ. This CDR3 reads CASSFDRRTEQFF. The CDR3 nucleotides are TGCGCCAGCAGCTTTGACAGACGGACTGAGCAGTTCTTC.

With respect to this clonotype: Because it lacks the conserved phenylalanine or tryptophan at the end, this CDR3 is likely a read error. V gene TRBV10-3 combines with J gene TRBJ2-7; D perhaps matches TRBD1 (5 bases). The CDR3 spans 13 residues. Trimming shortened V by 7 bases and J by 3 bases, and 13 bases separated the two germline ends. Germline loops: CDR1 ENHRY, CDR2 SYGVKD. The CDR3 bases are TGTGCCATCACGCAGGGCGCTAACTACGAGCAGTACATC. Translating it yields CAITQGANYEQYI.

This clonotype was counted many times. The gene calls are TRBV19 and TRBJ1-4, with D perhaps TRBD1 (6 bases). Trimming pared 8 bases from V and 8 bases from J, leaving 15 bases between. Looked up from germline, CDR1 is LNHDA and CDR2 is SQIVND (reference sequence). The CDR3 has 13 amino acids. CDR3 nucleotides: TGTGCCAGTTCTACCGGGACATACGAAAAACTGTTTTTT. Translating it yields CASSTGTYEKLFF.